A single sample is the source of the 5 T cell receptor beta chains below, sequenced in a study of T cells in Graves' hyperthyroidism and ophthalmopathy. RNA transcripts were the template for amplifying TCR beta CDR3 regions. An initial round of RT-PCR targeting the TCR CDR3 relied on the HTBI primer set. TCRdb fed the multiplex PCR reads into MiXCR, producing one record per CDR3 protein. This table has 660,000 or so distinct CDR3 sequences, about 45% appearing once. Sequenced material: peripheral blood or thyroid tissue (not recorded which). These receptors all stem from an adult man with Graves' disease, either hyperthyroidism or ophthalmopathy (not recorded which).

The sample holds many counts of this clonotype. The chain carries TRBV12-3 or TRBV12-4 and TRBJ1-1; D is possibly TRBD1 (6 bases). CDR3 length: 13 amino acids. V lost 3 bases to trimming and J lost 5 bases, with 10 bases between them. The CDR3 reads CASSLKGETEAFF. CDR3 sequence (DNA): TGTGCCAGCAGTTTGAAGGGGGAAACTGAAGCTTTCTTT.

This clonotype was counted at least ten times. The V and J genes are TRBV7-6 and TRBJ2-5, with 11 bases lining up with TRBD2. Losses at the gene ends were 8 bases for V and 5 bases for J; bases not matched to a gene: 1. Germline V gene sequence: CDR1 SGHVS, CDR2 FNYEAQ. This CDR3 has 12 amino acids. CDR3 bases: TGTGCCAGCGCTAGCGGGGGGGAGACCCAGTACTTC. This sequence encodes CASASGGETQYF.

The chain has TRBV29-1 and TRBJ2-5; D might be TRBD2 (6 bases). The CDR3 is 14 residues long. V was pared by 4 bases and J by 5 bases, with 17 bases between. Germline V gene lookup returns CDR1 SQVTM and CDR2 ANQGSEA. CDR3 amino acids: CSVVEGGVRETQYF. In DNA, the CDR3 is TGCAGCGTTGTGGAGGGTGGGGTACGGGAGACCCAGTACTTC.

As concerns this clonotype: This may come from a read error, since a much larger clone is one base off. Here the CDR3 DNA reads TGTGCCAGCAGTGGGGAGCCGGGGGCAGCGCGTCAAGAGACCCAGTACTTC. Translating gives CASSGEPGAARQETQYF. V is TRBV7-9 and J is TRBJ2-5; the D call may be TRBD1 or TRBD2 (6 bases each). Germline loops: CDR1 SEHNR, CDR2 FQNEAQ (reference sequence). Trimming took 6 bases from V and 2 from J, leaving 22 bases between them. This CDR3 is 17 amino acids long. The variable domain in full, completed from reference TRBV7-9 and TRBJ2-5, reads DTGVSQNPRHKITKRGQNVTFRCDPISEHNRLYWYRQTLGQGPEFLTYFQNEAQLEKSRLLSDRFSAERPKGSFSTLEIQRTEQGDSAMYLCASSGEPGAARQETQYFGPGTRLLVL.

Points on this clonotype: The junction and the germline gene differ at one end; a read error may be behind it. The rearrangement joins TRBV24-1 to TRBJ1-2; D not certain. The CDR3 covers 12 residues. The germline CDR1 and CDR2 sequences are KGHDR and SFDVKD. DNA for the CDR3: TGTGCCCCCAGTGGGTCCGGCTATGGCTACACCTTC. Translating gives CAPSGSGYGYTF.